This T cell receptor beta chain was sequenced for a study of T cells expressing NK-cell markers. Study as a whole: Obtained from sorted CD3+CD56+NKG2C+, CD3+CD56+NKG2C- and CD3+CD56-NKG2C+ T cells were the TCR beta repertoires. Study findings and constraints: The dominant NKG2C+ clonotypes represented 1.0-7.0% of CD8+ T cells in several donors.

Worth noting for this clonotype: Its antigen is undetermined.

This CDR3 contains 15 residues. Germline CDR1 is LNHDA and CDR2 is SQIVND (reference sequence). TCR beta cDNA was made by 5'RACE template switching with UMIs. TCRdb reworked the 5' RACE reads into one entry per CDR3 protein, no DNA. The sample's table shows approximately 380,000 distinct CDR3 sequences. The chain uses TRBV19 and TRBJ2-3; TCRdb's assignment of TRBD2 cannot be checked, as there is no DNA. This TCR was sampled from a man aged 18-75 years in good health. Sequencing was carried out using blood T cells: a sorted CD56 or NKG2C T cell subset, CD4+ or CD8+ T cells, or bulk PBMC T cells (not recorded which). CDR3 region: CASRTSGGHTDTQYF.